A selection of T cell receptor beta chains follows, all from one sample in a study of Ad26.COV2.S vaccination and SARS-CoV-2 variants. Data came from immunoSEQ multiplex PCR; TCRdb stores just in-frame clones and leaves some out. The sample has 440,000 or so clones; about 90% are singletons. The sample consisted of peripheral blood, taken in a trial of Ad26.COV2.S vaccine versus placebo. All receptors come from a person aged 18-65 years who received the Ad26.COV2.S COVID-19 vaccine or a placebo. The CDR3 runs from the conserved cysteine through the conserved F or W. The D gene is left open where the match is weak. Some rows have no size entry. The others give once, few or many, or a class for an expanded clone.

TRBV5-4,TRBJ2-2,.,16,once,TGTGCCAGCAGCTTGGGGTTAGCGTGGGACACCGGGGAGCTGTTTTTT,CASSLGLAWDTGELFF
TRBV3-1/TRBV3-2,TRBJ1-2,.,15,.,TGTGCCAGCAGCCAAGGACCACCCGACCACTATGGCTACACCTTC,CASSQGPPDHYGYTF
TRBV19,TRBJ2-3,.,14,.,TGTGCCAGTAGTTCCAACCTAAACACAGATACGCAGTATTTT,CASSSNLNTDTQYF
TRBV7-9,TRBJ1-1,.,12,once,TGTGCCAGCAGCCCTAACCCCACTGAAGCTTTCTTT,CASSPNPTEAFF
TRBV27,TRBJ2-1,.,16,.,TGTGCCAGCAGACGATTATACGGCCGAGGCTACAATGAGCAGTTCTTC,CASRRLYGRGYNEQFF
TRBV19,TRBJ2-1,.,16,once,TGTGCCAGTAGTATAGTAACTCCTCCCTCCTACAATGAGCAGTTCTTC,CASSIVTPPSYNEQFF
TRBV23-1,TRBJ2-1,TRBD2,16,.,TGCGCCAGCAGTCAGGATAGCGGGGGGGTGTACAATGAGCAGTTCTTC,CASSQDSGGVYNEQFF
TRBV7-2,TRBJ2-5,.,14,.,TGTGCCAGCAGCCCGATGGACTGGCAAGAGACCCAGTACTTC,CASSPMDWQETQYF
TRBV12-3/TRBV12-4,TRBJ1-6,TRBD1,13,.,TGTGCCAGCAGACTCGGACAGGCTTTGCCCCTCCACTTT,CASRLGQALPLHF
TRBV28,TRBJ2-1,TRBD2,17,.,TGTGCCAGCAGTTTGTGGACTAGCGGGAATACCTACAATGAGCAGTTCTTC,CASSLWTSGNTYNEQFF
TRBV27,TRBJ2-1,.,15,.,TGTGCCAGCACCACCCTCGACAGCTCCTACAATGAGCAGTTCTTC,CASTTLDSSYNEQFF
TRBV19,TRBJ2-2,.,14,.,TGTGCCAGTAGTACTATAGGGGTCTCCGGGGAGCTGTTTTTT,CASSTIGVSGELFF
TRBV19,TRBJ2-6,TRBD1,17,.,TGTGCCAGTAGTTTAAGACAGGGTGTGAAAGGGGCCAACGTCCTGACTTTC,CASSLRQGVKGANVLTF
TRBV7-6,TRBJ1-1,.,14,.,TGTGCCAGCAGCTTAGTGGGGGGGCGGACTGAAGCTTTCTTT,CASSLVGGRTEAFF
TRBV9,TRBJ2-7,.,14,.,TGTGCCAGCAGCGTAGCAGGGATGGGGTACGAGCAGTACTTC,CASSVAGMGYEQYF
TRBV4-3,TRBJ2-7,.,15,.,TGCGCCAGCAGCCAAACGGAAGAGGGAGTCTACGAGCAGTACTTC,CASSQTEEGVYEQYF
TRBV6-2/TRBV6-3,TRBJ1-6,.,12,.,TGTGCCAGCAGTTACCGGGGACGACCCCTCCACTTT,CASSYRGRPLHF
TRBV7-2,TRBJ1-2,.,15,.,TGTGCCAGCAGCCCAACCCAATCCGGGACATATGGCTACACCTTC,CASSPTQSGTYGYTF
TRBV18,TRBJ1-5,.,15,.,TGTGCCAGCTCTTTGGGACCTCCTAGCAATCAGCCCCAGCATTTT,CASSLGPPSNQPQHF
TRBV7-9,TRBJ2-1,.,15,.,TGTGCCAGCAGCCCGACCAGGAGCTCCTACAATGAGCAGTTCTTC,CASSPTRSSYNEQFF
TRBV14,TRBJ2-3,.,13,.,TGTGCCAGCAGCCAAGATAAATCGCTGGCGCAGTATTTT,CASSQDKSLAQYF
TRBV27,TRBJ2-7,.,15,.,TGTGCCAGCAGTTCCCGAGGCGTAGCAGCAAACGAGCAGTACTTC,CASSSRGVAANEQYF
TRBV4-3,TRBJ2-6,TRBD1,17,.,TGCGCCAGCCGACCCCGGGACAGGGACTCTGGGGCCAACGTCCTGACTTTC,CASRPRDRDSGANVLTF
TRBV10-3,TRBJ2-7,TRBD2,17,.,TGTGCCATCAGGGACGTGGGGACTAGCCGAGGGTCCTACGAGCAGTACTTC,CAIRDVGTSRGSYEQYF